The 2 T cell receptor beta chains reported below all come from one sample, sequenced in a study of T cell responses to AZD1222 COVID-19 vaccine. The method was immunoSEQ multiplex PCR; TCRdb's version includes in-frame clones alone and lacks a portion of them. In the table there are about 120,000 clones, roughly 90% of which are singletons. This specimen was peripheral blood, taken on day 0 of AZD1222 vaccination. The receptor source for this set is an adult in good health.

This clone was counted once. This sequence joins TRBV7-8 and TRBJ1-1, with D unclear. The length of the CDR3 is 13 residues. Germline values: CDR1 SGHVS, CDR2 FQNEAQ. V gave up 2 bases and J gave up 0 bases, with 4 bases separating them. The CDR3 DNA sequence: TGTGCCAGCAGCTTAACTGTGAACACTGAAGCTTTCTTT. Translation: CASSLTVNTEAFF. Combining the CDR3 with reference TRBV7-8 and TRBJ1-1 gives the whole variable domain GAGVSQSPRYKVAKRGQDVALRCDPISGHVSLFWYQQALGQGPEFLTYFQNEAQLDKSGLPSDRFFAERPEGSVSTLKIQRTQQEDSAVYLCASSLTVNTEAFFGQGTRLTVV.

The chain has TRBV19 and TRBJ1-1, with D uncertain. CDR1 is LNHDA and CDR2 is SQIVND in the germline V gene (reference sequence). Trimming removed 7 bases at V and 0 bases at J, with 9 bases between. The CDR3 is 13 residues long. CDR3 nucleotides: TGTGCCAGTACTGCGACTCTGAACACTGAAGCTTTCTTT. It yields the protein CASTATLNTEAFF.